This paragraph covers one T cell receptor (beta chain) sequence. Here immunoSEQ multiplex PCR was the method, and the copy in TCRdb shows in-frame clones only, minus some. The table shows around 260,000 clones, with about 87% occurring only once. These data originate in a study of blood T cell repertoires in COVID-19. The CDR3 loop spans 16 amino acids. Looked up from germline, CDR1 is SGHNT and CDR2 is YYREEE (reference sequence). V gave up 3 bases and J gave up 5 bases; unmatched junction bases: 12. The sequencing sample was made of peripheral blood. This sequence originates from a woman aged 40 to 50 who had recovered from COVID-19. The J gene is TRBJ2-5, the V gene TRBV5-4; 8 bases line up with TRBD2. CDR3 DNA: TGTGCCAGCAGCTCAACGGGGCGGGGGGCTGCGGAGACCCAGTACTTC. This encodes CASSSTGRGAAETQYF.